Shown below are 20 T cell receptor beta chains from a single sample sequenced in a study of Graves' ophthalmopathy and Graves' hyperthyroidism. Amplification targeted the TCR beta CDR3 regions, with RNA transcripts as the source material. HTBI primers primed a first-round RT-PCR, and a second-round multiplex PCR followed. One entry per CDR3 protein results from TCRdb running MiXCR on the multiplex PCR reads. The sample contains roughly 1.1 million distinct CDR3 sequences, less than 45% of which appear only once. Sequencing was performed on peripheral blood or thyroid tissue (not recorded which). Receptor source: an adult man with Graves' hyperthyroidism.

The chain recombines TRBV20-1 with TRBJ1-1; D ambiguous. Germline V gene lookup returns CDR1 DFQATT and CDR2 SNEGSKA (reference sequence). Trimming left V 7 bases short and J 4 bases short, with 13 bases between. CDR3 size: 12 residues. CDR3 sequence: CSELGSSTEAFF. CDR3 sequence (DNA): TGCAGTGAATTGGGGTCGAGCACTGAAGCTTTCTTT.

This clonotype was seen only a few times. V and J are TRBV18 and TRBJ1-5; D might be TRBD1 (5 bases). Trimming pared 3 bases from V and 9 bases from J, leaving 15 bases between. The CDR3 is 14 residues long. CDR1 is KGHSH, CDR2 LQKENI, per germline. The CDR3 DNA is TGTGCCAGCTCACCGGGAGGGGCGGGCCTGCCCCAGCATTTT. It translates to CASSPGGAGLPQHF.

In DNA, the CDR3 is TGTGCCAGCAGCCCGGACGGAAGTAATGAAAAACTGTTTTTT. This sequence encodes CASSPDGSNEKLFF. The V gene is TRBV14, the J gene TRBJ1-4; no firm D call. CDR1 and CDR2 (germline): SGHDN, FVKESK. V dropped 4 bases and J dropped 4 bases, with 10 bases sitting between them. The CDR3 length is 14 residues.

The chain joins TRBV2 to TRBJ1-6; 9 nucleotides agree with TRBD1. Germline CDR1 SNHLY, CDR2 FYNNEI. The CDR3 runs to 14 residues. For the CDR3, the DNA is TGTGCAGTGAAAATACAGGGGGCCGCCGGAGCCCTCCACTTT. Amino acids: CAVKIQGAAGALHF. Filled out from reference TRBV2 and TRBJ1-6, the complete variable domain reads EPEVTQTPSHQVTQMGQEVILRCVPISNHLYFYWYRQILGQKVEFLVSFYNNEISEKSEIFDDQFSVERPDGSNFTLKIRSTKLEDSAMYFCAVKIQGAAGALHFGNGTRLTVT.

This clonotype appeared a few times. The genes are TRBV25-1 and TRBJ1-2; 11 bases match TRBD1. V trimming: 3 bases; J trimming: 5 bases; junction bases outside the gene matches: 8. The CDR3 is 16 residues long. From germline, CDR1 is MGHDK and CDR2 SYGVNS. As DNA, the CDR3 is TGTGCCAGCAGTGACCAGGGGACAGGGGGTAGATATGGCTACACCTTC. This translates into CASSDQGTGGRYGYTF.

This sequence joins TRBV13 and TRBJ2-7, with D hard to call. The CDR3 runs 14 residues. V was cut by 5 bases and J by 0 bases, with 11 bases left in between. Germline V gene lookup returns CDR1 PRHDT and CDR2 FYEKMQ (reference sequence). CDR3 bases: TGTGCCAGCAGCCACGGTGGACGCTCCTACGAGCAGTACTTC. This codes for CASSHGGRSYEQYF.

A note on this clonotype: Given a much more abundant clone one base away, this may be a read error. The J gene is TRBJ2-5, the V gene TRBV10-3; no definite D call. Trimming shortened V by 6 bases and J by 5 bases, and 13 bases separated the two germline ends. Germline CDR1 is ENHRY and CDR2 is SYGVKD. CDR3 length: 13 residues. CDR3 residues: CAIRSDSWETQYF. DNA for the CDR3: TGTGCCATCAGATCCGACTCATGGGAGACCCAGTACTTC.

The chain joins TRBV29-1 to TRBJ2-7; weak D call: TRBD1 (9 bases). V lost 6 bases and J lost 5, with 17 bases in between. Germline V gene data show CDR1 as SQVTM and CDR2 as ANQGSEA. The CDR3 runs to 13 residues. CDR3 nucleotide sequence: TGCAGCGTGAAGCGGGGGACAGGGAACGAGCAGTACTTC. This encodes CSVKRGTGNEQYF.

This clonotype was seen at least ten times. The J gene is TRBJ1-2, the V gene TRBV29-1; 7 nucleotides align to TRBD1. Germline values: CDR1 SQVTM, CDR2 ANQGSEA. The CDR3 runs 10 residues. J was trimmed by 7 bases and V by 6 bases; bases with no gene match: 2. The CDR3 nucleotides are TGCAGCGTGGCAGGGGGTGGCTACACCTTC. Encoded protein: CSVAGGGYTF.

To note about this clonotype: Compared with germline, one end of the junction differs, possibly owing to a read error. V gene TRBV2 combines with J gene TRBJ2-7; a weak D match, TRBD2 (5 bases). The CDR3 contains 15 residues. Germline V CDR1 and CDR2: SNHLY, FYNNEI. CDR3 nucleotides: TGTGCCGGCAGCCAAGAGGGCACCAGATTCACCGAGCAGTACTTC. Translation: CAGSQEGTRFTEQYF.

The V gene is TRBV7-2, the J gene TRBJ2-7; D gene uncertain. The CDR3 runs to 13 residues. V lost 1 base to trimming and J lost 9 bases, with 13 bases between them. Germline-derived CDR1 and CDR2 are SGHTA and FQGNSA. DNA for the CDR3: TGTGCCAGCAGCTTAGTAGAGGTTGATACGCAGTACTTC. It specifies CASSLVEVDTQYF. Full variable domain (missing parts from reference TRBV7-2 and TRBJ2-7): GAGVSQSPSNKVTEKGKDVELRCDPISGHTALYWYRQSLGQGLEFLIYFQGNSAPDKSGLPSDRFSAERTGGSVSTLTIQRTQQEDSAVYLCASSLVEVDTQYFGPGTRLTVT.

This clonotype occurred a few times. This chain joins TRBV28 and TRBJ2-5; D is unresolved. Trimming pared 6 bases from V and 7 bases from J, leaving 9 bases between. The CDR3 has 11 residues. Germline loops: CDR1 MDHEN, CDR2 SYDVKM. CDR3 residues: CASRDLRTQYF. The CDR3 nucleotides read TGTGCCAGCAGGGATCTAAGGACCCAGTACTTC.

The chain couples TRBV30 to TRBJ1-1; unclear D gene. CDR3 length: 11 amino acids. Germline values: CDR1 GTSNPN, CDR2 SVGIG (reference sequence). The V and J ends lost 3 bases and 5 bases respectively, with 7 bases between them. The CDR3 nucleotides are TGTGCCTGGAGCGATGGTACTGAAGCTTTCTTT. It is translated as CAWSDGTEAFF.

The chain links TRBV6-5 to TRBJ1-5, with TRBD1 identical over 7 bases. The trim removed 8 bases at V and 8 bases at J, leaving 18 bases unmatched. The CDR3 is 16 residues long. Germline CDR1 MNHEY, CDR2 SVGAGI. The CDR3 DNA follows: TGTGCCAGCTCAAGTTTGGCGGAGGGGGCGGCGGAGCCCCAGCATTTT. This codes for CASSSLAEGAAEPQHF.

This clonotype came up many times. The chain employs TRBV6-6 and TRBJ1-5, with D unclear. Trimming removed 5 bases at V and 2 bases at J, with 13 bases between. The V gene's germline CDR1 is MNHNY and CDR2 SVGAGI (reference sequence). The CDR3 runs to 15 residues. The CDR3 protein is CASSILPGGNQPQHF. DNA for the CDR3: TGTGCCAGCAGTATCCTCCCCGGCGGCAATCAGCCCCAGCATTTT.

The genes are TRBV30 and TRBJ2-7, with 8 positions matching TRBD1. Per the germline V gene, CDR1 is GTSNPN and CDR2 is SVGIG (reference sequence). After removal of 5 bases from V and 5 bases from J, the junction contained 8 bases not matched to a gene. The CDR3 consists of 13 residues. The CDR3 bases are TGTGCCTGGTGGAGGCAGGGGGCTAACGAGCAGTACTTC. Translating it yields CAWWRQGANEQYF.

The gene calls are TRBV6-2 or TRBV6-3 and TRBJ2-5; weak D call: TRBD2 (6 bases). The germline V and J ends were trimmed by 6 bases and 0 bases, with 26 bases remaining between them. The CDR3 extends over 19 amino acids. Germline-derived CDR1 and CDR2 are MNHEY and SVGEGT. CDR3 DNA: TGTGCCAGCAGCGACTTTAGGGCGTGGGAGGAACAAGACCAAGAGACCCAGTACTTC. It codes for CASSDFRAWEEQDQETQYF.

The chain has TRBV12-3 or TRBV12-4 and TRBJ2-2; D uncertain. CDR3 length: 17 amino acids. Trimming left V 6 bases short and J 4 bases short, with 21 bases between. The CDR3 DNA is TGTGCCAGCAGGAGCGAAACACCTTCTCGGGTCACCGGGGAGCTGTTTTTT. Residues: CASRSETPSRVTGELFF.

This clonotype was recorded at least ten times. This rearrangement joins TRBV19 to TRBJ2-7; 10 positions match TRBD1. J lost 2 bases, V lost 4 bases, and 5 bases had no gene match. Per the germline V gene, CDR1 is LNHDA and CDR2 is SQIVND (reference sequence). The length of the CDR3 is 15 residues. Written as DNA, the CDR3 is TGTGCCAGTAGTAAACCGGGACAGGGGACCTACGAGCAGTACTTC. Translated: CASSKPGQGTYEQYF.

The chain uses TRBV28 and TRBJ1-5, with 7 nucleotides matching TRBD1. The CDR3 is 17 residues long. Germline loops: CDR1 MDHEN, CDR2 SYDVKM. The J segment lost 3 bases and the V segment lost 5 bases, leaving 13 bases of the junction unmatched. The CDR3 DNA follows: TGTGCCAGCAGTACGAGCGACAGGGAACGTTTCAATCAGCCCCAGCATTTT. As protein: CASSTSDRERFNQPQHF.